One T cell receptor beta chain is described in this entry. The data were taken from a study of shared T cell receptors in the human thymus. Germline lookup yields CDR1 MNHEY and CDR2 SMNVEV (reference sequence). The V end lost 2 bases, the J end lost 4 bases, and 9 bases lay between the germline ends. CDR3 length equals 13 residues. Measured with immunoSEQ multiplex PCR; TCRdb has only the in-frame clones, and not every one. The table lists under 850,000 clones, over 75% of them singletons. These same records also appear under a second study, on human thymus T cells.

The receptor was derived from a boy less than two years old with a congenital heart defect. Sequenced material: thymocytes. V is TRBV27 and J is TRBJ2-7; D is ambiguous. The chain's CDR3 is CASSLQVPYEQYF. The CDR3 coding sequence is TGTGCCAGCAGTTTACAGGTCCCGTACGAGCAGTACTTC.